The clone carrying this TCR beta chain was seen just once. The data originate from a study of cytomegalovirus exposure and HLA in healthy donors. This PCR relied on a set of 60 Vbeta primers and 13 Jbeta primers. Only in-frame clones appear in the TCRdb table, and some are missing; sequencing was by immunoSEQ multiplex PCR. The table records about 240,000 clones, 82% of them present only once. The germline V gene has CDR1 SNHLY and CDR2 FYNNEI. This CDR3 has 12 residues. Trimming removed 0 bases at V and 14 bases at J, with 11 bases between. V is TRBV2 and J is TRBJ2-1, with no clear D. This sequence originates from a woman aged 40 to 55 in good health and CMV-seropositive. Sequenced: PBMCs. This CDR3 reads CASSEARGHEFF. The CDR3 DNA follows: TGTGCCAGCAGTGAAGCGAGAGGTCACGAGTTCTTC.